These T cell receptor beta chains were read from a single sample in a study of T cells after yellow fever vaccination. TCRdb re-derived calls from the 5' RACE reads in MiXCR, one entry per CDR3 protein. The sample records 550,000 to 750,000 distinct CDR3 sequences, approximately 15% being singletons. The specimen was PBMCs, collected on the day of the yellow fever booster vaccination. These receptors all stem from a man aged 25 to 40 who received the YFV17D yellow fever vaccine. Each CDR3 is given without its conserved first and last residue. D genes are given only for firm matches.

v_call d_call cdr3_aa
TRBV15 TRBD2 ATSRGLAVGLGEQF
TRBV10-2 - ASSALEGKENTIY
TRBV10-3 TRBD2 AISGLANSGDTQY
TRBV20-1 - SARGGPPTSDTQY
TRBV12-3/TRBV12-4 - ASKREPTDTQY
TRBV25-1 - ASSESIYEQY
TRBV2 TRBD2 ASRDLAGPTGELF
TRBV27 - ASSLNLLSYEQY
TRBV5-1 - ASSLNRSTFRSTDTQY
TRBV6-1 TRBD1 ASKYRDRGSYEQY
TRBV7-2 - ASSGMGAVVSYEQY
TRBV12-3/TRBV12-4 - ASRYYRTGEQF
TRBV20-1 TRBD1 SATGGATNEKLF
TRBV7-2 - ASSTSPGPFTEAF
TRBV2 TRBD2 ASTGTSPTDTQY
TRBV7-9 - ASSLTNTDTQY
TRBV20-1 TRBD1 SAFGQGTDTQY
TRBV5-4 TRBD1 ASSNRDSDYEQY
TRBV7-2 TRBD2 ASSLVGGRTSGEQF
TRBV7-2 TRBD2 ASSSYGTSETQY
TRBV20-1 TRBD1 SPSRDRAYTDTQY
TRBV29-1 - SVDPTNTEAF
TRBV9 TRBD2 ASSAGTSVEQF
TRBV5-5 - ASSLTDNSNQPQH
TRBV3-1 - ASSLQLGDYNEQF
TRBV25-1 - ASSEFNRAYEQY
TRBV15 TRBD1 ATSSATGASYEQY
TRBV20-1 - SARGVGKGANYGYT
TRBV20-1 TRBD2 SARALAGGGDTQY
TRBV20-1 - SAPSTYGYT
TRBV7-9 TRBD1 ASSEGQGFQPQH
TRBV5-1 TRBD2 ASSLASGRAYNEQF
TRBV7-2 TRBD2 ASSMGGGSNIQY
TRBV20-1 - SARNWARPADNEQF
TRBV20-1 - SARGWVVGGMPADTQY
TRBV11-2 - ASSPDWGRGYT
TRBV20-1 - SARPVAGNGRTDTQY
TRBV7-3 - ASSLWVGQPQH
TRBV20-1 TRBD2 SGGPSGGSETQY
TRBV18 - ASSREGPRSPLH
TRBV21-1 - ASSKVTGCSYNEQF
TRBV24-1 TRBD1 ATSVGGSRAEAF
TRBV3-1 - ASSSSDRGLGYT
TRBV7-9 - ASSSGTGLAKQY
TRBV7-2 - ASSLVRGSTDTQY
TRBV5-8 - ASSMWTGELF
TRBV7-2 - ASSLRRANEQY
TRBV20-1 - CARDDGKGSSYEQY
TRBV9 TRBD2 ASSVSSGSGTGELF
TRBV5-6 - ASRMDSLRGTQY
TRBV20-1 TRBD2 SAIISGRSYNEQF
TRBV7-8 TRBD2 ASSFRRAGGPLETQY
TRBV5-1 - ASSLGQDGNYGYT
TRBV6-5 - ASSYSGTLSNQPQH
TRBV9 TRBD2 ASSARGVAGSGYEQY